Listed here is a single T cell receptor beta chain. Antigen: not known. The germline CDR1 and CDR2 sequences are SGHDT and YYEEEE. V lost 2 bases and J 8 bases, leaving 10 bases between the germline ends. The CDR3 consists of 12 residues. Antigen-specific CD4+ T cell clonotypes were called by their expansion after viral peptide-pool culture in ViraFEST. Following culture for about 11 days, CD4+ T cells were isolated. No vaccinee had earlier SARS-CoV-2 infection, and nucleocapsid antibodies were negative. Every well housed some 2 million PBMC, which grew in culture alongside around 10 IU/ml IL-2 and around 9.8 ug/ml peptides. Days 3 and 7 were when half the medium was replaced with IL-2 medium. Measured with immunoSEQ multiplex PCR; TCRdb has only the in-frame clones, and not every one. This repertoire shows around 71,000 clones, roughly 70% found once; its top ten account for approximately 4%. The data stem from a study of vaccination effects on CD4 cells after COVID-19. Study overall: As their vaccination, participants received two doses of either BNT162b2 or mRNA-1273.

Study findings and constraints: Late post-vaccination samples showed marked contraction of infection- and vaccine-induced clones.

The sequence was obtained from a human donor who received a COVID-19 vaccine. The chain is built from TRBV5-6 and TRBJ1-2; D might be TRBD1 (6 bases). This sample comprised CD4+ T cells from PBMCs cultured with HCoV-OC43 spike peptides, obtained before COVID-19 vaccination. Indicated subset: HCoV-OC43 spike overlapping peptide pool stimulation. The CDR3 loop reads CASSLTGGGYTF. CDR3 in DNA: TGTGCCAGCAGCTTAACGGGGGGCGGCTACACCTTC.